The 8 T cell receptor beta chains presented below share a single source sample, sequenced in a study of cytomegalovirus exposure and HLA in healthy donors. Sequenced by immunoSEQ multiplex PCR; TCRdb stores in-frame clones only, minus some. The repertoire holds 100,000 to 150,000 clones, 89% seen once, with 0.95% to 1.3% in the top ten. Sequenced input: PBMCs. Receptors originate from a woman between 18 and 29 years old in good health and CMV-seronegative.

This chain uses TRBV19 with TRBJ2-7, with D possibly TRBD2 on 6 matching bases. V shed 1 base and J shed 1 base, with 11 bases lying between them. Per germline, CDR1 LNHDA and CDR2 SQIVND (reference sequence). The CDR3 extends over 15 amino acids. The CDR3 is CASSIGSGPSYEQYF. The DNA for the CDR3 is TGTGCCAGTAGTATAGGTAGCGGCCCTTCCTACGAGCAGTACTTC.

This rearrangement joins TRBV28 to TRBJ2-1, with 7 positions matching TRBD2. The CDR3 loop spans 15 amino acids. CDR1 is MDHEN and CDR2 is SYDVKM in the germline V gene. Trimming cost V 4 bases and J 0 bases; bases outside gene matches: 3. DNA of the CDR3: TGTGCCAGCAGTTCGGGCGGGAGCTCCTACAATGAGCAGTTCTTC. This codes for CASSSGGSSYNEQFF.

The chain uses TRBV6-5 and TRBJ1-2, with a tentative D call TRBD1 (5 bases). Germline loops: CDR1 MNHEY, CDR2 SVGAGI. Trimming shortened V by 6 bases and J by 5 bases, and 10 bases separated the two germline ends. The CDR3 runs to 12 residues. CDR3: CASSQGRYGYTF. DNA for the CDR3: TGTGCCAGCAGCCAGGGCCGGTATGGCTACACCTTC.

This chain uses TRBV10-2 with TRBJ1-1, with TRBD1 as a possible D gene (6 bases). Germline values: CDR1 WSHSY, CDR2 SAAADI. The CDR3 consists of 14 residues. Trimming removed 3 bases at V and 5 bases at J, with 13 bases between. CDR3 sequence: CASSDRARGTEAFF. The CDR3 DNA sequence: TGCGCCAGCAGTGATAGGGCCAGGGGAACTGAAGCTTTCTTT.

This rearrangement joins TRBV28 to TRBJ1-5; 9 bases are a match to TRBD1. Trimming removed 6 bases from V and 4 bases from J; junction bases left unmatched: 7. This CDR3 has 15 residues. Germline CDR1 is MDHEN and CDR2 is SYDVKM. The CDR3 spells CASRTGGTGNQPQHF. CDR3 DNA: TGTGCCAGCAGGACAGGGGGGACTGGAAATCAGCCCCAGCATTTT.

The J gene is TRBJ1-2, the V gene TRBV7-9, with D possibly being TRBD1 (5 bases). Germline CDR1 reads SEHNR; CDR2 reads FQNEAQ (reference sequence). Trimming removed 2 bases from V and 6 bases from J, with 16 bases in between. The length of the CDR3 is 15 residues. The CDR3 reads CASSLKGSDNNGYTF. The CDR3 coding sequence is TGTGCCAGCAGCTTAAAGGGGTCGGACAATAATGGCTACACCTTC.

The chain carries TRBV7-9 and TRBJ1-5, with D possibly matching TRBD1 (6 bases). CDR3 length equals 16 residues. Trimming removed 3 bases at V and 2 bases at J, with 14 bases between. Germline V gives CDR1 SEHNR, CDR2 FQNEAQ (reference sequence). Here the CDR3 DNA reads TGTGCCAGCAGCTTCGGCAGGGGCAATGGCAATCAGCCCCAGCATTTT. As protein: CASSFGRGNGNQPQHF.

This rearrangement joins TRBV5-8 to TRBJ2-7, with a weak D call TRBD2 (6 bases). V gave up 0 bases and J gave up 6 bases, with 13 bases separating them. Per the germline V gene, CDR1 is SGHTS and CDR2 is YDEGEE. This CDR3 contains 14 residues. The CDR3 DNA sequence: TGTGCCAGCAGCTTGGGGTGGACTACGCCCGAGCAGTACTTC. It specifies CASSLGWTTPEQYF.